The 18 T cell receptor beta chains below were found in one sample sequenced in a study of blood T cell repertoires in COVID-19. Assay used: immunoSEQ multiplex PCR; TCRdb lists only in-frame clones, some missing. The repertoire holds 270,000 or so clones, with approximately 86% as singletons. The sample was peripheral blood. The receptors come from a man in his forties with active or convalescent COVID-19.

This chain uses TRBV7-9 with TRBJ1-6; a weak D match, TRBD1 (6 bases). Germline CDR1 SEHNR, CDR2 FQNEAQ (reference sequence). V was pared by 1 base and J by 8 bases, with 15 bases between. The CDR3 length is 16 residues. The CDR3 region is CASSLDRDWVYSPLHF. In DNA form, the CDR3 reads TGTGCCAGCAGCTTAGACAGGGATTGGGTATATTCACCCCTCCACTTT.

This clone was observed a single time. CDR3 sequence: CASKGLAGGKYNEQFF. CDR3 coding DNA: TGTGCCAGTAAAGGGCTAGCGGGGGGGAAGTACAATGAGCAGTTCTTC. J is TRBJ2-1 and V is TRBV19; 12 positions agree with TRBD2. CDR3 length equals 16 residues. CDR1 LNHDA and CDR2 SQIVND come from the germline V gene (reference sequence). V trimming: 7 bases; J trimming: 4 bases; junction bases outside the gene matches: 8. The variable domain in full, completed from reference TRBV19 and TRBJ2-1, reads DGGITQSPKYLFRKEGQNVTLSCEQNLNHDAMYWYRQDPGQGLRLIYYSQIVNDFQKGDIAEGYSVSREKKESFPLTVTSAQKNPTAFYLCASKGLAGGKYNEQFFGPGTRLTVL.

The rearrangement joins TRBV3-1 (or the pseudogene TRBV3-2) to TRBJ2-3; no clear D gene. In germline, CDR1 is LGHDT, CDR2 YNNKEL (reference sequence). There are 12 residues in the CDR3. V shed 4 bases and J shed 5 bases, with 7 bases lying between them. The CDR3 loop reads CASSPRRDTQYF. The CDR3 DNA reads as TGTGCCAGCAGCCCCCGGAGAGATACGCAGTATTTT.

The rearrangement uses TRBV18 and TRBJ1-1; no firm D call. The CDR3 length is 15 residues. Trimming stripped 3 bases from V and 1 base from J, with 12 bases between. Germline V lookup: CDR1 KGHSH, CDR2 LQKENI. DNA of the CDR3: TGTGCCAGCTCACCGAGGGATCTGGGGAACACTGAAGCTTTCTTT. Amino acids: CASSPRDLGNTEAFF.

CDR3 in DNA: TGCAGCGGACGTCGTAGCGACTACAATGAGCAGTTCTTC. Translation gives CSGRRSDYNEQFF. The V call is TRBV29-1, the J call TRBJ2-1; a weak D match, TRBD2 (5 bases). The V gene's germline CDR1 is SQVTM and CDR2 ANQGSEA. The CDR3 totals 13 residues. V was trimmed by 7 bases and J by 3 bases, leaving 13 bases between them.

The CDR3 protein is CATSLEGKGSPLHF. Written as DNA, the CDR3 is TGTGCCACCAGTTTGGAGGGGAAAGGTTCACCCCTCCACTTT. The chain employs TRBV15 and TRBJ1-6; a weak D match, TRBD1 (5 bases). From germline, CDR1 is LNHNV and CDR2 YYDKDF (reference sequence). There are 14 residues in the CDR3. Trimming pared 6 bases from V and 9 bases from J, leaving 15 bases between.

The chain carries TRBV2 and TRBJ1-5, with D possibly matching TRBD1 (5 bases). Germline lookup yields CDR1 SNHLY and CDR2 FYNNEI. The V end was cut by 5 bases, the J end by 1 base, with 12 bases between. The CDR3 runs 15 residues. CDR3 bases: TGTGCCAGCAGTAAGACAGTGAGGAGCAATCAGCCCCAGCATTTT. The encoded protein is CASSKTVRSNQPQHF. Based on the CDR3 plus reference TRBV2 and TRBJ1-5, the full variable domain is EPEVTQTPSHQVTQMGQEVILRCVPISNHLYFYWYRQILGQKVEFLVSFYNNEISEKSEIFDDQFSVERPDGSNFTLKIRSTKLEDSAMYFCASSKTVRSNQPQHFGDGTRLSIL.

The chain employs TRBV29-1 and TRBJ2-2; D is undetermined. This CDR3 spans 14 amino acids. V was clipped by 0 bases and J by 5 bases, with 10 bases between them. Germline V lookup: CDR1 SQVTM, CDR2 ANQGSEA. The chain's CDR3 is CSVEERKATGELFF. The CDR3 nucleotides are TGCAGCGTTGAAGAGAGGAAGGCAACCGGGGAGCTGTTTTTT.

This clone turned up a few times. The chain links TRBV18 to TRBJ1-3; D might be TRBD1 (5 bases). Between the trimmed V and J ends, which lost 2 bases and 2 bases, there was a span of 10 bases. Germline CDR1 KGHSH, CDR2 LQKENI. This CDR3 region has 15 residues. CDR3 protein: CASSPSLGAGNTIYF. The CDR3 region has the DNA TGTGCCAGCTCACCAAGCTTAGGGGCTGGAAACACCATATATTTT.

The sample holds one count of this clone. The CDR3 coding sequence is TGTGCCTGGAGGCAGGGGTATAATTCACCCCTCCACTTT. This sequence encodes CAWRQGYNSPLHF. The chain couples TRBV30 to TRBJ1-6; a weak D match, TRBD1 (6 bases). This CDR3 has 13 amino acids. Germline loops: CDR1 GTSNPN, CDR2 SVGIG (reference sequence). V lost 3 bases to trimming and J lost 4 bases, with 7 bases between them.

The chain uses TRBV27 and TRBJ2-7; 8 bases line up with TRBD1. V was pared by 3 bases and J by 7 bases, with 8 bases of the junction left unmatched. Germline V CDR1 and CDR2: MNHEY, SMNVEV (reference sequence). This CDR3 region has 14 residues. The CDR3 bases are TGTGCCAGCAGTTTTTTGACAGGGGTTCGGGAGCAGTACTTC. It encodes CASSFLTGVREQYF.

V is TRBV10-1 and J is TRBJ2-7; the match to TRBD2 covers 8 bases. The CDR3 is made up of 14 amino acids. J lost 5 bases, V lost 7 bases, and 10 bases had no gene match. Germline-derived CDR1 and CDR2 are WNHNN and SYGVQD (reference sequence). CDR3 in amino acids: CASTGGRRYNEQYF. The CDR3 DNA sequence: TGCGCCAGCACAGGCGGGAGGAGATATAACGAGCAGTACTTC.

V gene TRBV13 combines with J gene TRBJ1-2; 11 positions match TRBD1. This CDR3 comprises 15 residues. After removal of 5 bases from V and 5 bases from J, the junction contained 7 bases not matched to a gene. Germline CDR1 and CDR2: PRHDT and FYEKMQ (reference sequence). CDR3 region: CASSEQGTGGYGYTF. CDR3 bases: TGTGCCAGCAGCGAACAAGGGACAGGGGGTTATGGCTACACCTTC.

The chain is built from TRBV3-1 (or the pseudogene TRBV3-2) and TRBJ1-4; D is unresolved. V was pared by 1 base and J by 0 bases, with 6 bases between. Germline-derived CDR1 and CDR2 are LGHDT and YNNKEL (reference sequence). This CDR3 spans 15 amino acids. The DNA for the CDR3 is TGTGCCAGCAGCCAAGTCGGAGCAACTAATGAAAAACTGTTTTTT. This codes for CASSQVGATNEKLFF.

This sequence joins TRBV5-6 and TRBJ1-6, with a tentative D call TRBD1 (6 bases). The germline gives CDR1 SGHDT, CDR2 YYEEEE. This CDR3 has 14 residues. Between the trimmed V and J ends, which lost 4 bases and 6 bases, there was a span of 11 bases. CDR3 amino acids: CASSRTDFNSPLHF. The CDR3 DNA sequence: TGTGCCAGCAGCCGGACAGATTTTAATTCACCCCTCCACTTT.

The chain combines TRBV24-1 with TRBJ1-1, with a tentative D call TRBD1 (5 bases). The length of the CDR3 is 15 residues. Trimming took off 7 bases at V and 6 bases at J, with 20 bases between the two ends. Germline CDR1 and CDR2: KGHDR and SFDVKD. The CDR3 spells CATSAPGAGLSEAFF. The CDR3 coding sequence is TGTGCCACCAGCGCCCCTGGGGCAGGGTTGTCTGAAGCTTTCTTT.

The CDR3 region has the DNA TGCGCCAGCAGGATGGGCGTGTGGGGGCCCTCAGATACGCAGTATTTT. Translation: CASRMGVWGPSDTQYF. This chain uses TRBV10-2 with TRBJ2-3; tentative D call: TRBD1 (6 bases). CDR1 and CDR2 (germline): WSHSY, SAAADI. With 6 bases removed from V and 4 bases from J, the gap between germline ends came to 20 bases. There are 16 residues in the CDR3.

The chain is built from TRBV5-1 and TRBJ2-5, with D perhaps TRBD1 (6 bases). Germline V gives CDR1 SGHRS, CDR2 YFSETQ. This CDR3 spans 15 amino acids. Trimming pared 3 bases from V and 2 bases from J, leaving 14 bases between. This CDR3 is CASSSGQNLQETQYF. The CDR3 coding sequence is TGCGCCAGCAGCTCCGGACAGAACCTGCAAGAGACCCAGTACTTC.